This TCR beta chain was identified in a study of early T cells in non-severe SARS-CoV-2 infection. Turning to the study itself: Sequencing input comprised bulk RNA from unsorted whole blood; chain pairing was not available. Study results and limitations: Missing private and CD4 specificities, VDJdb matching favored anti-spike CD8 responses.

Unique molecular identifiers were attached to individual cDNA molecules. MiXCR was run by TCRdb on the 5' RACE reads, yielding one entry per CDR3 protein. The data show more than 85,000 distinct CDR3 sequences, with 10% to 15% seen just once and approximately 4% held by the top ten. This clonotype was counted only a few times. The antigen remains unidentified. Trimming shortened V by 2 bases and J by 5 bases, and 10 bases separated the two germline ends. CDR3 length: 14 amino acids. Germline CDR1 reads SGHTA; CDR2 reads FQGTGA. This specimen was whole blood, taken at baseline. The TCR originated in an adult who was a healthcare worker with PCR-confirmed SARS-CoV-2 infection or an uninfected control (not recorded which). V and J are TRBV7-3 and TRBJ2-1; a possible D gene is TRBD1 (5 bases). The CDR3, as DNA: TGTGCCAGCAGCTTAGCGTCGACAGACAATGAGCAGTTCTTC. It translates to CASSLASTDNEQFF.